Following are 7 T cell receptor beta chains from one sample sequenced in a study of blood T cells in healthy people across ages. Together with a sample-barcoded 5' primer, a J-beta primer mix was included in a second PCR lasting about 6 to 12 cycles. One entry per CDR3 protein, called by TCRdb with MiXCR from the 5' RACE reads. The sample shows roughly 640,000 distinct CDR3 sequences, roughly 30% of them seen only once. Sequencing was done on a sample of blood. The receptors come from a woman older than 75 in good health.

The chain uses TRBV18 and TRBJ2-3, with 9 bases fitting TRBD1. With V trimmed by 2 bases and J by 6 bases, 6 bases remained unmatched. The germline gives CDR1 KGHSH, CDR2 LQKENI. The CDR3 has 15 amino acids. The CDR3 DNA is TGTGCCAGCTCACCAGGGACAGGGCGGCAGGATACGCAGTATTTT. Protein: CASSPGTGRQDTQYF.

As regards this clonotype: A clone one base away is much larger, so this may be a read error. The chain recombines TRBV20-1 with TRBJ2-1, with D uncertain. The CDR3 runs to 14 residues. The V gene lost 2 bases and the J gene lost 5 bases, with 13 bases spanning the gap. Germline loops: CDR1 DFQATT, CDR2 SNEGSKA (reference sequence). In DNA form, the CDR3 reads TGCAGTGCTAGATGGGCGACCCCCAACAATGAGCAGTTCTTC. Translation gives CSARWATPNNEQFF.

As for this clonotype: At one end the junction does not follow the germline gene, possibly because of a read error. The chain recombines TRBV3-1 with TRBJ1-2; D remains ambiguous. CDR1 is LGHDT and CDR2 is YNNKEL in the germline V gene (reference sequence). The CDR3 consists of 13 residues. CDR3 sequence (DNA): TGTGCCAGCAGCCAAGTGAGGGTAGAAGGCTGCACCTTC. The encoded protein is CASSQVRVEGCTF.

As regards this clonotype: A much larger clone lies one base from this, so it may be a read error. V is TRBV12-3 or TRBV12-4 and J is TRBJ1-6, with TRBD1 identical over 8 bases. The V segment lost 8 bases and the J segment 1 base; nucleotides outside the gene matches: 4. This CDR3 has 15 amino acids. CDR3 coding DNA: TGTGCCAGCGGTTACAGGGGGTCCTATAATTCACCCCTCCACTTT. Encoded protein: CASGYRGSYNSPLHF.

This clonotype has a count of ten or more. J is TRBJ1-2 and V is TRBV6-5, with D possibly TRBD1 on 5 matching bases. The CDR3 covers 14 residues. With 0 bases removed from V and 8 bases from J, the gap between germline ends came to 13 bases. Germline V gives CDR1 MNHEY, CDR2 SVGAGI. The CDR3 protein is CASSYSEQATGYTF. The CDR3 nucleotides are TGTGCCAGCAGTTACTCTGAACAGGCGACGGGCTACACCTTC.

At least ten counts were recorded for this clonotype. The V gene is TRBV9, the J gene TRBJ2-7; no definite D call. CDR3 length: 16 residues. The germline V gene encodes CDR1 SGDLS and CDR2 YYNGEE. The V end was cut by 3 bases, the J end by 0 bases, with 16 bases between. The CDR3 coding sequence is TGTGCCAGCAGCGGTCAATGGACGGAGAGCTCCTACGAGCAGTACTTC. Amino acids: CASSGQWTESSYEQYF.

This clonotype was recorded at least ten times. This rearrangement joins TRBV20-1 to TRBJ1-1, with D maybe TRBD1 (6 bases). The CDR3 runs 15 residues. Per the germline V gene, CDR1 is DFQATT and CDR2 is SNEGSKA (reference sequence). Trimming took 5 bases from V and 1 from J, leaving 17 bases between them. CDR3 residues: CSALQVTGANTEAFF. In DNA, the CDR3 is TGCAGTGCTCTTCAGGTGACAGGAGCGAACACTGAAGCTTTCTTT.